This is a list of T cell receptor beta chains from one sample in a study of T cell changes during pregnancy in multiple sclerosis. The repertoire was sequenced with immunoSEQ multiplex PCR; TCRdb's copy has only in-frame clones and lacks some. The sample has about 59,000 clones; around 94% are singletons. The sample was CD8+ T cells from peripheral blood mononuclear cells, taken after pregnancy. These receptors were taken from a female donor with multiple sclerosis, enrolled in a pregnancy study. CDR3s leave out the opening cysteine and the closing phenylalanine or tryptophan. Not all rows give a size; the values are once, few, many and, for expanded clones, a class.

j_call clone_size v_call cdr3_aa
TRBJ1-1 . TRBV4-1 ASSQGGGRTEAF
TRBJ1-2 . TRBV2 ARGTGTLNYGYT
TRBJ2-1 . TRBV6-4 ASSDSAGGNEQF
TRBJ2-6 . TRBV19 ASSKSLGPGANVLT
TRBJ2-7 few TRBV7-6 ASSFSGNNEQY
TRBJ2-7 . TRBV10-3 AISASGLHLVYEQY
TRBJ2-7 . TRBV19 ASSPGTGGAEQY
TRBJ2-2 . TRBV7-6 ASSLAPADNTGELF
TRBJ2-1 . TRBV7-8 ASSPGVGDYNEQF
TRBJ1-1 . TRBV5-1 ASSLGGTDTEAF
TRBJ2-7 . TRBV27 ASSPRDSSYEQY
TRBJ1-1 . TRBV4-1 ASSPRQDTEAF
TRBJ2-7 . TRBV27 ASSVSGRAGYEQY
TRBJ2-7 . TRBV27 ASSLTGAYEQY
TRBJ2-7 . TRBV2 ASITTGYEQY
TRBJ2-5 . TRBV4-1 ASSQAGGGQETQY
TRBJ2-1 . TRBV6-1 ASKEGGGYNEQF
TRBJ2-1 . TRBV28 ASSFLVETSGLNEQF
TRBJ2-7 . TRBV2 ASTRGAAGREQY
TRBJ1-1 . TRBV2 ASKGTGSNTEAF
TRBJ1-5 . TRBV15 ATSTGGQPQH
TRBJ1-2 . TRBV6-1 ASIGTQANYGYT
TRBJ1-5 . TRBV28 ASSFRGYQPQH
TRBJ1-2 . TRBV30 AWSKRPTEDYGYT
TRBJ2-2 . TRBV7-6 ASSPSVAGELF
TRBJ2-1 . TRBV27 ASSLGLAGEYNEQF
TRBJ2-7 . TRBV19 ASSGRGEQY
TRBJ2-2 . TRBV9 ASSVVAHQDSYTGELF
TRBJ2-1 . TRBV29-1 SSDSDRGHYNEQF
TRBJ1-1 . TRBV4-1 ASSHRQGVNTEAF
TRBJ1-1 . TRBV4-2 ASSPSSGTGVPNTEAF
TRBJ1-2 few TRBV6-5 ASTWGPTEGYT
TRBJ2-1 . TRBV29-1 SVEGTGSYNEQF
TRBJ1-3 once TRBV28 ASGALDTIY
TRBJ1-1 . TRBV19 ASCSDSYNTEAF